One and the same sample provided the 25 T cell receptor beta chains below, sequenced in a study of CD4 and CD8 cells across lung adenocarcinoma regions. In TCRdb, the PCR reads were re-called with MiXCR into one record per CDR3 protein. The table records about 25,000 distinct CDR3 sequences, roughly half of them present only once. The sample was CD8+ T cells from the center of a lung tumor. The receptor source for this set is a male donor with lung adenocarcinoma. The CD4 and CD8 labels of this study may be unreliable.

The gene calls are TRBV6-1 and TRBJ2-3; TRBD1 matches 8 bases. V was pared by 6 bases and J by 4 bases, with 9 bases of the junction left unmatched. Per the germline V gene, CDR1 is MNHNS and CDR2 is SASEGT. The length of the CDR3 is 15 residues. The CDR3 DNA reads as TGTGCCAGCAGAGAACGGACAGGGCGTGCAGATACGCAGTATTTT. This encodes CASRERTGRADTQYF.

The V and J genes are TRBV5-1 and TRBJ2-1; 7 bases map to TRBD1. This CDR3 comprises 15 residues. The ends lost 3 bases at V and 10 bases at J; junction bases unmatched: 13. Germline loops: CDR1 SGHRS, CDR2 YFSETQ. Here the CDR3 reads CASSSTPGQFYEQFF. Written as DNA, the CDR3 is TGCGCCAGCAGCTCGACCCCGGGACAGTTCTACGAGCAGTTCTTC.

A few counts support this clonotype. The gene calls are TRBV28 and TRBJ2-1, with D maybe TRBD1 (5 bases). The CDR3 contains 10 residues. V was pared by 3 bases and J by 16 bases, with 10 bases between. The germline gives CDR1 MDHEN, CDR2 SYDVKM. CDR3 nucleotide sequence: TGTGCCAGCAGTTTGAACAGGTTATTCTTC. Its protein product is CASSLNRLFF.

The chain uses TRBV6-5 and TRBJ2-3; weak D call: TRBD2 (5 bases). CDR3 length equals 16 residues. V gave up 6 bases and J gave up 9 bases, with 25 bases separating them. Germline V CDR1 and CDR2: MNHEY, SVGAGI. CDR3 DNA sequence: TGTGCCAGCAGCTATGGGTACGCCGGAGGCCTGGAGACGCAGTATTTT. Protein product: CASSYGYAGGLETQYF.

This clonotype was counted at least ten times. The chain recombines TRBV12-3 or TRBV12-4 with TRBJ1-1; D call uncertain. The germline V and J ends were trimmed by 6 bases and 2 bases, with 4 bases remaining between them. The CDR3 sequence is 11 residues long. CDR3: CASRHNTEAFF. CDR3 sequence (DNA): TGTGCCAGCAGGCATAACACTGAAGCTTTCTTT.

The J gene is TRBJ2-2, the V gene TRBV6-1, with D maybe TRBD1 (5 bases). In germline, CDR1 is MNHNS, CDR2 SASEGT. There are 17 residues in the CDR3. V gave up 4 bases and J gave up 1 base, with 16 bases separating them. The CDR3 is CASSVHVGAGNTGELFF. CDR3 DNA sequence: TGTGCCAGCAGTGTACATGTTGGGGCAGGGAACACCGGGGAGCTGTTTTTT.

The chain has TRBV6-1 and TRBJ2-3; 7 bases are a match to TRBD1. This CDR3 has 19 amino acids. The V gene's germline CDR1 is MNHNS and CDR2 SASEGT. Trimming at V came to 1 base and at J to 10 bases, leaving 23 bases not matched to a gene. This chain's CDR3 is CASSEGFGPGAVNTGAQYF. In nucleotides, the CDR3 is TGTGCCAGCAGTGAAGGGTTTGGGCCCGGGGCTGTGAACACAGGGGCGCAGTATTTT.

The CDR3 here is CASSPQDRIYNEQYF. The CDR3 nucleotides read TGTGCCAGCAGTCCCCAAGACAGGATATACAACGAGCAGTACTTC. The chain is built from TRBV6-1 and TRBJ2-1, with D possibly being TRBD1 (6 bases). The better agreement between TRBJ2-7 and the DNA end casts doubt on the J call. Germline CDR1 is MNHNS and CDR2 is SASEGT. The CDR3 totals 15 residues.

The chain links TRBV10-2 to TRBJ2-1; TRBD2 matches 7 bases. The V segment lost 9 bases and the J segment 5 bases; nucleotides outside the gene matches: 7. In germline, CDR1 is WSHSY, CDR2 SAAADI. This CDR3 comprises 13 residues. The CDR3 DNA reads TGCGCCAGGCAGCCCCGGGGGGACAATGAGCAGTTCTTC. It is translated as CARQPRGDNEQFF.

The chain is built from TRBV6-1 and TRBJ2-1; D is undetermined. This CDR3 region has 14 residues. V lost 5 bases and J lost 0, with 8 bases in between. Germline V gene data show CDR1 as MNHNS and CDR2 as SASEGT. CDR3 region: CASSKPSSYNEQFF. The CDR3, as DNA: TGTGCCAGCAGTAAACCCAGCTCCTACAATGAGCAGTTCTTC.

V and J are TRBV4-1 and TRBJ2-1; 7 nucleotides align to TRBD2. The CDR3 loop spans 17 amino acids. The junction had 7 bases not matched to a gene; V was cut back by 1 base and J by 1 base. The V gene's germline CDR1 is MGHRA and CDR2 YSYEKL. CDR3 protein: CASSQVGSGASYNEQFF. CDR3 in DNA: TGCGCCAGCAGCCAAGTCGGGAGCGGGGCTTCCTACAATGAGCAGTTCTTC.

This clonotype was seen at least ten times. The chain carries TRBV10-3 and TRBJ2-1; 8 nucleotides align to TRBD1. CDR3 size: 14 residues. V was clipped by 8 bases and J by 1 base; unmatched bases: 4. In germline, CDR1 is ENHRY, CDR2 SYGVKD. CDR3 in DNA: TGTGCCATCGGCACAGGGGGTTCCTACAATGAGCAGTTCTTC. It yields the protein CAIGTGGSYNEQFF.

Details on this clonotype: One end of the junction varies from germline; a read error may be responsible. The V call is TRBV6-5, the J call TRBJ2-3; 11 nucleotides line up with TRBD2. Germline loops: CDR1 MNHEY, CDR2 SVGAGI. This CDR3 spans 15 amino acids. The CDR3 bases are TGTGCCAGCAGTTACTCTAGCGGGAGGGCCAATGAGCAGCTCTTC. Translating gives CASSYSSGRANEQLF.

The chain employs TRBV10-1 and TRBJ2-3; TRBD1 might be the D (5 bases). Deletions cut 3 bases from V and 3 bases from J, with 7 bases between. Germline CDR1 reads WNHNN; CDR2 reads SYGVQD (reference sequence). The CDR3 spans 13 residues. As DNA, the CDR3 is TGCGCCAGCAGTGAAGGGGCGACAGATACGCAGTATTTT. Its protein product is CASSEGATDTQYF.

Relative to its sample, this clonotype is medium-sized. The chain carries TRBV6-5 and TRBJ2-1; TRBD2 is a possible D gene (5 bases). Germline assignment: CDR1 MNHEY and CDR2 SVGAGI. The V and J ends lost 8 bases and 0 bases respectively, with 11 bases between them. This CDR3 region has 14 residues. The CDR3 DNA reads TGTGCCAGCGCCCGACTAAACTCCTACAATGAGCAGTTCTTC. Its translation is CASARLNSYNEQFF.

In this sample, this clonotype turned up many times. The chain joins TRBV7-2 to TRBJ2-2; tentatively, D is TRBD1 or TRBD2 (5 bases each). The CDR3 is made up of 15 amino acids. Germline CDR1 and CDR2: SGHTA and FQGNSA. The germline V and J ends were trimmed by 3 bases and 8 bases, with 16 bases remaining between them. The CDR3, as DNA: TGTGCCAGCAGCTTGAAGGCCCAGGGAGCGGGGGAGCTGTTTTTT. Translating it yields CASSLKAQGAGELFF.

For this clonotype: Just one base apart from a much larger clone, this may be a read error. In DNA, the CDR3 is TGTGCCAGCAGTCGGGGACACGGGCCATCCTACGAGCAGTTCTTC. Residues: CASSRGHGPSYEQFF. V usage is TRBV6-1 and J usage is TRBJ2-1; weak D call: TRBD1 (6 bases). The length of the CDR3 is 15 residues. With 5 bases removed from V and 10 bases from J, the gap between germline ends came to 21 bases. CDR1 and CDR2 from the germline V gene are MNHNS and SASEGT.

This clonotype was observed at least ten times. In nucleotides, the CDR3 is TGCGCCAGCCGGGAGACCTACACCGGGGAGCTGTTTTTT. Its translation is CASRETYTGELFF. This sequence joins TRBV10-1 and TRBJ2-2, with D possibly TRBD2 on 6 matching bases. Between the trimmed V and J ends, which lost 8 bases and 3 bases, there was a span of 10 bases. The CDR3 length is 13 residues. CDR1 is WNHNN, CDR2 SYGVQD, per germline (reference sequence).

V usage is TRBV6-5 and J usage is TRBJ1-5; no clear D. The CDR3 is made up of 14 amino acids. V lost 2 bases, J lost 6 bases, and 11 bases lay in between. The V gene's germline CDR1 is MNHEY and CDR2 SVGAGI. In DNA form, the CDR3 reads TGTGCCAGCAGTTACGGGAGTGGTGGTCAGCCCCAGCATTTT. This codes for CASSYGSGGQPQHF.

This clonotype was picked up many times. The V and J genes are TRBV25-1 and TRBJ2-5; D is unclear. This CDR3 spans 15 amino acids. Trimming pared 5 bases from V and 5 bases from J, leaving 18 bases between. Germline CDR1 is MGHDK and CDR2 is SYGVNS. CDR3 DNA: TGTGCCAGCAGTTCGGGCGGTGGGCTCTCGGAGACCCAGTACTTC. It codes for CASSSGGGLSETQYF.

This chain links TRBV28 with TRBJ2-7; no firm D call. CDR1 is MDHEN and CDR2 is SYDVKM in the germline V gene. Between the trimmed V and J ends, which lost 6 bases and 4 bases, there was a span of 10 bases. The CDR3 loop spans 12 amino acids. The CDR3 DNA sequence: TGTGCCAGCAGCTCGTTTGAGTACGAGCAGTACTTC. Translated, it gives CASSSFEYEQYF.

Note on this clonotype: One junction end disagrees with the germline gene, perhaps due to a read error. This rearrangement joins TRBV27 to TRBJ2-4, with D maybe TRBD1 (5 bases). The germline V gene encodes CDR1 MNHEY and CDR2 SMNVEV (reference sequence). CDR3 length: 15 amino acids. CDR3 sequence (DNA): TGTGCCAGCACCTTGGGGCTGACTGCCACAAACATGCAGTACTTC. It translates to CASTLGLTATNMQYF.

This clonotype was observed at least ten times. The rearrangement uses TRBV12-3 or TRBV12-4 and TRBJ2-3; 10 nucleotides agree with TRBD1. The CDR3 has 15 amino acids. V lost 4 bases, J lost 2 bases, and 3 bases stayed unmatched. The DNA for the CDR3 is TGTGCCAGCAGTTGGCGACAGGGGGCCACAGATACGCAGTATTTT. Translated: CASSWRQGATDTQYF.

The table lists this clonotype with many counts. V gene TRBV6-1 combines with J gene TRBJ2-1; 7 bases align to TRBD1. Germline V CDR1 and CDR2: MNHNS, SASEGT. The CDR3 is made up of 13 amino acids. With 4 bases clipped from V and 5 bases from J, the junction kept 2 bases outside the gene matches. CDR3 sequence reads: CASSVDRNNEQFF. The CDR3 region has the DNA TGTGCCAGCAGTGTGGACAGGAACAATGAGCAGTTCTTC.

Notes on this clonotype: Relative to the germline gene, one junction end is altered; a read error may explain this. This sequence joins TRBV12-3 or TRBV12-4 and TRBJ2-5, with D possibly matching TRBD2 (7 bases). The CDR3 sequence is 15 residues long. The CDR3 region has the DNA TGTGCCGGGGGTTTAGGGGGTAGCGGGCGGGAGACGCAGTATTTC. Amino acid sequence: CAGGLGGSGRETQYF.